One and the same sample provided the 16 T cell receptor beta chains below, sequenced in a study of vaccination effects on CD4 cells after COVID-19. The antigens these receptors bind are not known. Under the ViraFEST assay, PBMC were stimulated with viral peptide pools so that antigen-specific CD4+ T cells expanded. Sequencing was performed afterwards. CD4+ T cell isolation took place after 10 days of culture. The person was diagnosed with PCR-confirmed SARS-CoV-2 infection between March and December 2020. The assay was immunoSEQ multiplex PCR, and TCRdb's table has in-frame clones only and misses some. The table has 35,000 to 45,000 clones, just under 75% seen once; the top ten hold 25% to 35%. Source: CD4+ T cells from PBMCs cultured with a peptide pool, taken before COVID-19 vaccination. Receptors originate from a human donor who had a prior SARS-CoV-2 infection.

This rearrangement joins TRBV5-8 to TRBJ1-4, with 9 bases that match TRBD1. V lost 5 bases, J lost 8 bases, and 10 bases stayed unmatched. CDR1 is SGHTS, CDR2 YDEGEE, per germline. The CDR3 has 15 residues. CDR3 sequence: CASRVGQGSWEKLFF. CDR3 coding DNA: TGTGCCAGCAGGGTGGGACAGGGCTCTTGGGAAAAACTGTTTTTT.

V is TRBV6-6 and J is TRBJ2-3; 9 bases match TRBD1. The V gene end was trimmed by 6 bases and the J gene end by 5 bases; junction bases not matched to a gene: 6. Germline values: CDR1 MNHNY, CDR2 SVGAGI (reference sequence). The CDR3 length is 14 residues. The CDR3 DNA is TGTGCCAGCAGCAGACAGGGGGGAATAGATACGCAGTATTTT. This sequence encodes CASSRQGGIDTQYF.

This chain links TRBV11-3 with TRBJ2-5; 7 bases are shared with TRBD2. The CDR3 extends over 14 amino acids. Germline V gives CDR1 SGHNT, CDR2 YENEEA. V shed 2 bases, J shed 4 bases, and the junction held 4 bases outside the gene matches. CDR3 in DNA: TGTGCCAGCAGCTTACGGGGGGTAAGAGAGACCCAGTACTTC. Residues: CASSLRGVRETQYF.

The chain recombines TRBV29-1 with TRBJ1-1; D remains unclear. The CDR3 sequence is 10 residues long. Trimming shortened V by 6 bases and J by 3 bases, and 5 bases separated the two germline ends. Germline assignment: CDR1 SQVTM and CDR2 ANQGSEA. The CDR3 reads CSVVDTEAFF. The CDR3 DNA reads TGCAGCGTGGTGGACACTGAAGCTTTCTTT.

This chain connects TRBV9 to TRBJ2-3; D gene uncertain. Germline values: CDR1 SGDLS, CDR2 YYNGEE. V was pared by 4 bases and J by 6 bases, with 9 bases between. The CDR3 length is 12 residues. CDR3 in amino acids: CASSPDWDTQYF. CDR3 sequence (DNA): TGTGCCAGCAGCCCAGATTGGGATACGCAGTATTTT.

This clone occurred once. The chain recombines TRBV5-4 with TRBJ2-7, with TRBD1 matching over 8 bases. From germline, CDR1 is SGHNT and CDR2 YYREEE (reference sequence). The CDR3 loop spans 14 amino acids. J gave up 3 bases and V 0 bases, and 2 bases lay outside the gene matches. The CDR3 DNA sequence: TGTGCCAGCAGCTTGGCAGGACAGGGCTACGAGCAGTACTTC. This encodes CASSLAGQGYEQYF.

This rearrangement joins TRBV18 to TRBJ2-2, with 10 bases that match TRBD1. CDR1 and CDR2 from the germline V gene are KGHSH and LQKENI. The CDR3 runs 16 residues. V trimming: 5 bases; J trimming: 1 base; junction bases outside the gene matches: 4. CDR3: CASSRGQGMNTGELFF. The CDR3 nucleotides are TGTGCCAGCTCAAGGGGACAGGGGATGAACACCGGGGAGCTGTTTTTT.

The rearrangement joins TRBV7-2 to TRBJ1-2; the match to TRBD1 covers 9 bases. Germline CDR1 is SGHTA and CDR2 is FQGNSA. This CDR3 is built from 13 residues. V trimming: 5 bases; J trimming: 8 bases; junction bases outside the gene matches: 6. Here the CDR3 reads CASSDTGGDGYTF. CDR3 nucleotides: TGTGCCAGCAGCGACACAGGGGGCGACGGCTACACCTTC.

CDR3 nucleotides: TGTGCCAGCATAAGTCCCGCTGAAAAACTGTTTTTT. This sequence encodes CASISPAEKLFF. The V and J genes are TRBV2 and TRBJ1-4; D is unclear. Between the trimmed V and J ends, which lost 7 bases and 7 bases, there was a span of 10 bases. The CDR3 runs 12 residues. Germline values: CDR1 SNHLY, CDR2 FYNNEI.

The chain is built from TRBV2 and TRBJ2-7; 7 bases align to TRBD2. The ends lost 6 bases at V and 0 bases at J; junction bases unmatched: 5. This CDR3 comprises 14 residues. Germline assignment: CDR1 SNHLY and CDR2 FYNNEI. The CDR3 DNA is TGTGCCAGCAGATCTAGCGGCCTCTCCTACGAGCAGTACTTC. Protein product: CASRSSGLSYEQYF. Looking up the rest from reference TRBV2 and TRBJ2-7 gives the full variable domain: EPEVTQTPSHQVTQMGQEVILRCVPISNHLYFYWYRQILGQKVEFLVSFYNNEISEKSEIFDDQFSVERPDGSNFTLKIRSTKLEDSAMYFCASRSSGLSYEQYFGPGTRLTVT.

Here the CDR3 reads CASSQGGTNQPQHF. The CDR3 bases are TGTGCCAGCAGCCAAGGGGGGACTAATCAGCCCCAGCATTTT. The chain recombines TRBV4-2 with TRBJ1-5; TRBD1 might be the D (5 bases). The CDR3 has 14 amino acids. V was shortened by 1 base and J by 4 bases, with 8 bases between the two germline ends. Germline loops: CDR1 LGHNA, CDR2 YNFKEQ.

This clone came up once. The chain carries TRBV6-5 and TRBJ1-1; D unresolved. The CDR3 length is 13 residues. From germline, CDR1 is MNHEY and CDR2 SVGAGI. Between the trimmed V and J ends, which lost 0 bases and 5 bases, there was a span of 7 bases. The CDR3 spells CASSYSFGTEAFF. The DNA for the CDR3 is TGTGCCAGCAGTTACTCGTTTGGGACTGAAGCTTTCTTT.

The CDR3 loop is CAWSSGQGHAETQYF. The CDR3 bases are TGTGCCTGGAGTTCAGGACAGGGCCATGCAGAGACCCAGTACTTC. This rearrangement joins TRBV30 to TRBJ2-5; 8 nucleotides align to TRBD1. Germline V gene data show CDR1 as GTSNPN and CDR2 as SVGIG (reference sequence). The CDR3 consists of 15 residues. The V and J ends lost 2 bases and 4 bases, in that order; junction bases with no gene match: 9.

This clone showed up just a few times. The chain employs TRBV5-1 and TRBJ1-1; the D gene is possibly TRBD1 (6 bases). There are 14 residues in the CDR3. CDR1 is SGHRS and CDR2 is YFSETQ in the germline V gene. The germline V and J ends were trimmed by 2 bases and 8 bases, with 16 bases remaining between them. Here the CDR3 reads CASSLRQVSDEAFF. The CDR3 DNA reads TGCGCCAGCAGCTTAAGACAGGTATCCGACGAAGCTTTCTTT.

This clone has only a few counts. The chain uses TRBV6-1 and TRBJ2-2; 12 nucleotides line up with TRBD1. The germline V gene encodes CDR1 MNHNS and CDR2 SASEGT. Trimming removed 4 bases from V and 7 bases from J; junction bases left unmatched: 7. The CDR3 spans 16 residues. CDR3 nucleotide sequence: TGTGCCAGCAGTGGGGGGACAGGGGGCTTTGTCGGGGAGCTGTTTTTT. As protein: CASSGGTGGFVGELFF.

This clone occurred once. A read error may produce the germline difference seen at one junction end. J is TRBJ2-5 and V is TRBV5-1, with unresolved D. The CDR3 runs to 12 residues. Germline V lookup: CDR1 SGHRS, CDR2 YFSETQ. The CDR3 reads CASSSDAVDHDF. In DNA, the CDR3 is TGCGCCAGCAGCTCCGACGCGGTCGACCACGACTTC.